This entry concerns a single TCR beta chain. This entry is derived from a study of blood T cell repertoires in COVID-19. Across the study: Sources were T cells, B-cell-depleted T cells, or PBMCs; the material itself was cDNA or gDNA.

Per the original data handling: Researchers report that nucleated cell counts were estimated from reference gene primer amplification. The protocol was immunoSEQ multiplex PCR, while the TCRdb copy is restricted to in-frame clones and leaves out a portion. V and J calls and clone size are copied from that table; D and trimming were computed from the DNA. The sample has about 220,000 clones; 75% to 85% are singletons. Enrolled during active infection, Seattle patients were then followed longitudinally. CDR1 SGHDN and CDR2 FVKESK come from the germline V gene. Trimming shortened V by 4 bases and J by 2 bases, and 15 bases separated the two germline ends. The CDR3 runs 15 residues.

The source of this sequence is a woman aged 70-85 years with COVID-19, enrolled during active disease. Material: peripheral blood. V usage is TRBV14 and J usage is TRBJ2-7; a possible D gene is TRBD2 (6 bases). The CDR3 sequence: CASSRSGSVTYEQYF. The CDR3 DNA reads as TGTGCCAGCAGCCGCTCCGGGAGCGTAACCTACGAGCAGTACTTC.